The sequence of this TCR beta chain was determined in a study of post-analysis software for immune sequencing data. A remark on this clonotype: Its antigen is as yet unknown.

Unique molecular identifiers had been added to the TCR beta cDNA libraries. TCRdb itself ran the PCR reads through MiXCR, one entry per CDR3 protein. The sample yields 820,000 or so distinct CDR3 sequences, approximately 53% seen once. Trimming took 1 base from V and 3 from J, leaving 9 bases between them. Germline-derived CDR1 and CDR2 are DFQATT and SNEGSKA (reference sequence). The CDR3 length is 13 residues. Study findings and constraints: Patients had higher frequencies than controls of about 5 TRBV segments, including TRBV5-6, TRBV5-1 and TRBV20-1.

This TCR came from a girl between 10 and 17 years old with multiple sclerosis. The chain has TRBV20-1 and TRBJ1-2; no clear D gene. Sequencing was done on a sample of blood. The CDR3 DNA sequence: TGCAGTGCTAGAGGGGTAGCAGACTATGGCTACACCTTC. Translated: CSARGVADYGYTF.